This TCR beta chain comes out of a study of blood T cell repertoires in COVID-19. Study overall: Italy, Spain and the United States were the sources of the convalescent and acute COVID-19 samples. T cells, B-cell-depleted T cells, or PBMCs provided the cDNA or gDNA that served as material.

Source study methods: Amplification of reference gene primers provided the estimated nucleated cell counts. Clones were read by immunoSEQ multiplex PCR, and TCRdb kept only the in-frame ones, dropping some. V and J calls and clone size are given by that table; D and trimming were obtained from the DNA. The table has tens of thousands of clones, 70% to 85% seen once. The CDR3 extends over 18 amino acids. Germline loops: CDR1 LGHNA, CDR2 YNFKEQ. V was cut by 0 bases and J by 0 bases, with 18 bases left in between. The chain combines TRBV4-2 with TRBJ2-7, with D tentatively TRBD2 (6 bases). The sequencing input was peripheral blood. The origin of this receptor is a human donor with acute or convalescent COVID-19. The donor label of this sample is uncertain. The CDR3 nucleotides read TGTGCCAGCAGCCAAGAGGGGGGTGGCAGCTTAAACTCCTACGAGCAGTACTTC. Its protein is CASSQEGGGSLNSYEQYF.